This T cell receptor (beta chain) is from a study of blood T cell repertoires in COVID-19. In the study overall: Italy, Spain and the United States were the sources of the convalescent and acute COVID-19 samples. The analysed material was cDNA or gDNA that came from T cells, B-cell-depleted T cells, or PBMCs.

Sequenced by immunoSEQ multiplex PCR; TCRdb stores in-frame clones only, minus some. The sample lists fewer than 300,000 clones, about 85% occurring once. The V gene lost 3 bases and the J gene lost 4 bases, with 13 bases spanning the gap. The V gene's germline CDR1 is SNHLY and CDR2 FYNNEI. The CDR3 has 14 amino acids. Material for sequencing was peripheral blood. The sequence came from a human donor in a cohort sampled during active COVID-19. The chain joins TRBV2 to TRBJ2-7; tentatively, D is TRBD1 (6 bases). The CDR3 coding sequence is TGTGCCAGCAGTGAGGCGGCAGGGGAGTACGAGCAGTACTTC. This sequence encodes CASSEAAGEYEQYF.